This is a list of T cell receptor beta chains from one sample in a study of monozygotic twins with inflammatory bowel disease. TCRdb re-called the 5' RACE reads; every CDR3 protein appears as one record, without DNA. This table lists around 200,000 distinct CDR3 sequences. The source material was blood. The source of these receptors is a human donor with ulcerative colitis or Crohn's disease, or a healthy co-twin of an affected twin (not recorded which). Both conserved end residues are part of each CDR3.

j_call v_call cdr3_aa
TRBJ1-4 TRBV12-3/TRBV12-4 CASSWGAPEKLFF
TRBJ2-3 TRBV5-1 CASSVGPTGDTQYF
TRBJ2-1 TRBV11-2 CASSLGTSVWAEQFF
TRBJ1-5 TRBV20-1 CSARSRVPNQPQHF
TRBJ1-1 TRBV5-1 CASSPSVNTEAFF
TRBJ1-4 TRBV6-1 CASSPHIATNEKLFF
TRBJ1-3 TRBV5-5 CASSLQASGNTIYF
TRBJ1-4 TRBV7-2 CASSLGNRATNEKLFF
TRBJ1-3 TRBV4-1 CASSPAGWDTIYF
TRBJ2-7 TRBV6-1 CASSRSGDRSDEQYF
TRBJ1-2 TRBV28 CASSLSSTGSYGYTF
TRBJ1-6 TRBV5-1 CASSWWDRENSPLHF
TRBJ2-7 TRBV7-9 CASSPPGGEQYF
TRBJ2-6 TRBV20-1 CSARGGAGANVLTF
TRBJ2-5 TRBV7-9 CASRDVDRDRETQYF
TRBJ2-2 TRBV19 CASSREGAITGELFF
TRBJ1-2 TRBV5-1 CASSSEYGYTF
TRBJ2-1 TRBV11-2 CASSYLTGPNNEQFF
TRBJ1-2 TRBV20-1 CSSSRGSHYGYTF
TRBJ2-3 TRBV5-1 CASSWDTDTQYF
TRBJ1-5 TRBV3-1 CASSQDLGSQQQPQHF
TRBJ2-5 TRBV11-2 CASSLYTETQYF
TRBJ2-5 TRBV20-1 CSATRTVQETQYF
TRBJ1-1 TRBV5-5 CASTALRGAEAFF
TRBJ2-1 TRBV5-8 CASSRTGGSGNEQFF
TRBJ1-5 TRBV29-1 CSVAGQGNQPQHF
TRBJ2-1 TRBV20-1 CSALVIGNYNEQFF
TRBJ1-2 TRBV29-1 CSVEDWVQGTRLIDGYTF
TRBJ2-3 TRBV4-2 CASSLGVGTSTDTQYF
TRBJ1-1 TRBV6-2/TRBV6-3 CASSYSNTEAFF
TRBJ1-1 TRBV6-5 CASSSTGDHTEAFF
TRBJ2-5 TRBV28 CASRPDRGTYGPLRETQYF
TRBJ1-5 TRBV20-1 CSAGGHLNQPQHF
TRBJ2-5 TRBV5-6 CASSLLNSRETQYF
TRBJ2-7 TRBV18 CASSPLEGPYEQYF
TRBJ2-5 TRBV9 CASSPLGGSFPETQYF
TRBJ2-5 TRBV4-1 CASSQDPVAGERTQYF